This T cell receptor beta chain came from a study of regulatory T cells in long-lasting Graves disease. Study-level results: When disease was persistent, TRBV28, TRBJ1-2 and TRBJ2-5 were the favored segments. Possibly, too few samples lowered accuracy. Compared with new cases, persistent Graves' patients showed reduced TCR diversity.

iRepertoire HTBI primers and Arm-PCR of CDR3 regions built TCR beta libraries. TCRdb ran MiXCR on the multiplex PCR reads and lists one entry per CDR3 protein. The sample contains about 520,000 distinct CDR3 sequences, 12% of which appear only once. Germline V lookup: CDR1 MNHEY, CDR2 SMNVEV (reference sequence). This CDR3 contains 16 residues. After removal of 2 bases from V and 3 bases from J, the junction contained 8 bases not matched to a gene. Time point: newly diagnosed GD, antithyroid drugs for less than 3 months. From RNA extracted from PBMCs, the TCR library was made. Of note for this clonotype: Antigen: not known.

The same specimen was also included in a second study, on T cells in Graves' hyperthyroidism and ophthalmopathy. Per that study: The HTBI set primed first-round TCR CDR3 RT-PCR.

The genes are TRBV27 and TRBJ2-3, with 7 bases aligning to TRBD1. Sequencing was performed on peripheral blood mononuclear cells (PBMCs), taken at new diagnosis, from a patient treated with antithyroid drugs. The TCR was taken from a woman aged 25 to 45 with Graves disease. The chain's CDR3 is CASSLPSGTATDTQYF. The CDR3 DNA follows: TGTGCCAGCAGTTTACCGTCCGGGACAGCAACAGATACGCAGTATTTT.